This paragraph covers one T cell receptor beta chain sequence. The antigen remains unidentified. Trimming took 0 bases from V and 3 from J, leaving 9 bases between them. The CDR3 extends over 15 amino acids. The germline gives CDR1 SGDLS, CDR2 YYNGEE. The data stem from a study of cytomegalovirus exposure and HLA in healthy donors. PCR primers comprised 60 Vbeta and 13 Jbeta primers. Clones were sequenced by immunoSEQ multiplex PCR, and TCRdb holds only the in-frame ones, with some missing. The sample has around 130,000 clones, about 80% seen once. Study-level results: Three CMV-associated chains proved CMV antigen-specific in vitro. The HLA-A and HLA-B alleles of most subjects were reportedly predicted accurately from TCR beta sequences.

The source material was PBMCs. V gene TRBV9 combines with J gene TRBJ1-4; D may be TRBD1 (6 bases). The clonotype comes from a boy between 2 and 10 years old in good health and CMV-seronegative. Here the CDR3 reads CASSVGQGSNEKLFF. The CDR3 nucleotides are TGTGCCAGCAGCGTAGGGCAGGGGTCTAATGAAAAACTGTTTTTT.